Below, 31 T cell receptor beta chains from the same sample are listed, as sequenced in a study of T cells after yellow fever vaccination. In TCRdb, the 5' RACE reads were re-called with MiXCR into one record per CDR3 protein. The sample lists a few hundred thousand distinct CDR3 sequences, roughly 7% occurring once. The sample was PBMCs, taken roughly 46 days after the first yellow fever vaccination. The receptor set was obtained from a man aged 18-30 years who received the YFV17D yellow fever vaccine.

This chain joins TRBV7-2 and TRBJ1-6; maybe TRBD1 (5 bases). V dropped 5 bases and J dropped 6 bases, with 14 bases sitting between them. CDR1 and CDR2 (germline): SGHTA, FQGNSA. The CDR3 is made up of 15 amino acids. CDR3 bases: TGTGCCAGCAGCCGGATAGGGGTAGCTAATTCACCCCTCCACTTT. This gives the protein CASSRIGVANSPLHF.

The chain joins TRBV7-2 to TRBJ1-2; no firm D call. The CDR3 extends over 11 amino acids. Per germline, CDR1 SGHTA and CDR2 FQGNSA. Trimming shortened V by 5 bases and J by 8 bases, and 9 bases separated the two germline ends. CDR3 nucleotide sequence: TGTGCCAGCAGCCCCGGTTGGGGCTACACCTTC. Translated: CASSPGWGYTF.

V and J are TRBV6-9 and TRBJ2-2, with D maybe TRBD2 (7 bases). This CDR3 has 18 amino acids. The germline CDR1 and CDR2 sequences are MNHGY and SVAAGI. V was pared by 5 bases and J by 7 bases, with 26 bases between. The CDR3 nucleotides are TGTGCCAGCAGTCCAAATTGGGGGGGCAACCCCCAGAACGGGGAGCTGTTTTTT. Its translation: CASSPNWGGNPQNGELFF.

The table lists this clonotype with a few counts. The chain is built from TRBV18 and TRBJ1-1, with D hard to call. V was cut by 3 bases and J by 1 base, with 9 bases left in between. Germline CDR1 and CDR2: KGHSH and LQKENI. This CDR3 has 14 residues. CDR3 coding DNA: TGTGCCAGCTCACCGCCCCAGCCGAACACTGAAGCTTTCTTT. Protein sequence: CASSPPQPNTEAFF.

The chain recombines TRBV15 with TRBJ2-2; possible D gene TRBD2, 6 bases. V was pared by 7 bases and J by 4 bases, with 25 bases between. Germline V gene lookup returns CDR1 LNHNV and CDR2 YYDKDF (reference sequence). The CDR3 totals 18 residues. CDR3 amino acids: CATIREDGPLRGTGELFF. DNA of the CDR3: TGTGCCACCATCAGGGAGGATGGGCCTCTTCGGGGCACCGGGGAGCTGTTTTTT.

The sample holds a few counts of this clonotype. As DNA, the CDR3 is TGTGCCAGCAGAGAAACAGGGTCCGATGAGCAGTTCTTC. It encodes CASRETGSDEQFF. This chain connects TRBV6-1 to TRBJ2-1, with D perhaps matching TRBD1 (6 bases). Trimming pared 6 bases from V and 8 bases from J, leaving 14 bases between. The CDR3 sequence is 13 residues long. Germline assignment: CDR1 MNHNS and CDR2 SASEGT.

The table lists this clonotype with many counts. The J gene is TRBJ2-1, the V gene TRBV20-1; TRBD1 might be the D (6 bases). The germline V gene encodes CDR1 DFQATT and CDR2 SNEGSKA (reference sequence). This CDR3 spans 14 amino acids. V dropped 6 bases and J dropped 2 bases, with 14 bases sitting between them. CDR3 sequence: CSARPGHTYNEQFF. CDR3 bases: TGCAGTGCCAGACCGGGACACACCTACAATGAGCAGTTCTTC.

The chain joins TRBV7-8 to TRBJ2-3; 11 nucleotides line up with TRBD2. The CDR3 totals 16 residues. V dropped 4 bases and J dropped 1; count of bases not matched to a gene: 4. CDR1 and CDR2 from the germline V gene are SGHVS and FQNEAQ. The CDR3 loop is CASSYKTSGGTDTQYF. CDR3 sequence (DNA): TGTGCCAGCAGCTACAAGACTAGCGGGGGCACAGATACGCAGTATTTT.

This sequence joins TRBV7-8 and TRBJ1-1; no reliable D call. Per the germline V gene, CDR1 is SGHVS and CDR2 is FQNEAQ. This CDR3 spans 12 amino acids. Trimming pared 5 bases from V and 2 bases from J, leaving 6 bases between. The CDR3 DNA sequence: TGTGCCAGCAGCCGTATTAACACTGAAGCTTTCTTT. As protein: CASSRINTEAFF. Full variable domain (rest looked up from reference TRBV7-8 and TRBJ1-1): GAGVSQSPRYKVAKRGQDVALRCDPISGHVSLFWYQQALGQGPEFLTYFQNEAQLDKSGLPSDRFFAERPEGSVSTLKIQRTQQEDSAVYLCASSRINTEAFFGQGTRLTVV.

This clonotype was observed at least ten times. V is TRBV5-6 and J is TRBJ2-1; 7 nucleotides line up with TRBD2. CDR1 is SGHDT, CDR2 YYEEEE, per germline. The CDR3 has 12 residues. The J segment lost 13 bases and the V segment lost 4 bases, leaving 8 bases of the junction unmatched. The CDR3 region is CASSLNRDYQFF. Written as DNA, the CDR3 is TGTGCCAGCAGCCTCAACCGGGACTACCAGTTCTTC.

This clonotype is judged medium-sized. V and J are TRBV6-2 or TRBV6-3 and TRBJ2-7; D tentatively reads TRBD1 or TRBD2 (6 bases each). Germline CDR1 MNHEY, CDR2 SVGEGT. This CDR3 is built from 12 residues. V lost 7 bases, J lost 4 bases, and 11 bases lay in between. CDR3 residues: CASIGGEYEQYF. Here the CDR3 DNA reads TGTGCCAGCATCGGGGGCGAATACGAGCAGTACTTC.

In its sample, this clonotype was seen many times. The J gene is TRBJ2-5, the V gene TRBV7-8; the D is unclear. Trimming removed 2 bases at V and 3 bases at J, with 10 bases between. The CDR3 is 14 amino acids. Looked up from germline, CDR1 is SGHVS and CDR2 is FQNEAQ. The CDR3 loop reads CASSLMAGEETQYF. As DNA, the CDR3 is TGTGCCAGCAGCTTAATGGCAGGAGAAGAGACCCAGTACTTC.

The genes are TRBV7-2 and TRBJ1-1; D unclear. With 4 bases removed from V and 0 bases from J, the gap between germline ends came to 12 bases. CDR3 size: 15 residues. Germline V gene sequence: CDR1 SGHTA, CDR2 FQGNSA. The CDR3 is CASSYQWTVNTEAFF. CDR3 bases: TGTGCCAGCAGCTATCAATGGACGGTGAACACTGAAGCTTTCTTT.

This clonotype appeared many times. The chain is built from TRBV7-6 and TRBJ2-1, with D possibly being TRBD1 or TRBD2 (5 bases each). Germline V CDR1 and CDR2: SGHVS, FNYEAQ. V lost 2 bases and J lost 7, with 12 bases in between. CDR3 length equals 14 residues. The CDR3 DNA is TGTGCCAGCAGCTTACCGGGACCGGGGAATGAGCAGTTCTTC. Protein product: CASSLPGPGNEQFF.

The chain is built from TRBV7-9 and TRBJ2-7; D call uncertain. This CDR3 comprises 13 residues. Germline V gene sequence: CDR1 SEHNR, CDR2 FQNEAQ (reference sequence). The ends were cut back, 2 bases at V and 3 bases at J, with 8 bases in the middle. The CDR3: CASSLWDIYEQYF. The DNA for the CDR3 is TGTGCCAGCAGCTTATGGGATATCTACGAGCAGTACTTC.

V is TRBV7-8 and J is TRBJ2-1; TRBD2 aligns across 15 bases. Germline V gene data show CDR1 as SGHVS and CDR2 as FQNEAQ. The CDR3 is made up of 16 amino acids. The V and J ends lost 5 bases and 5 bases, in that order; junction bases with no gene match: 4. The CDR3 coding sequence is TGTGCCAGCAGCGCCGGACTAGCGGGGGGGAACAATGAGCAGTTCTTC. Residues: CASSAGLAGGNNEQFF.

There are many counts of this clonotype. This rearrangement joins TRBV29-1 to TRBJ2-3; 7 bases map to TRBD2. The CDR3 has 13 amino acids. Germline-derived CDR1 and CDR2 are SQVTM and ANQGSEA. With V trimmed by 4 bases and J by 4 bases, 5 bases remained unmatched. CDR3 sequence reads: CSVGGAGADTQYF. CDR3 in DNA: TGCAGCGTTGGAGGCGCGGGGGCAGATACGCAGTATTTT.

The V call is TRBV5-1, the J call TRBJ2-5; TRBD1 agrees at 8 bases. Trimming at V came to 4 bases and at J to 5 bases, leaving 10 bases not matched to a gene. CDR3 length: 15 amino acids. Per the germline V gene, CDR1 is SGHRS and CDR2 is YFSETQ. The CDR3: CASSLDREDRETQYF. In nucleotides, the CDR3 is TGCGCCAGCAGCCTGGACAGGGAAGATAGGGAGACCCAGTACTTC.

The rearrangement joins TRBV5-4 to TRBJ1-6; D unclear. CDR3 length equals 14 residues. V shed 4 bases and J shed 4 bases, with 9 bases lying between them. Germline loops: CDR1 SGHNT, CDR2 YYREEE (reference sequence). The CDR3, as DNA: TGTGCCAGCAGCGAGGACGGATATAATTCACCCCTCCACTTT. This translates into CASSEDGYNSPLHF.

This clonotype has a handful of counts. The chain joins TRBV14 to TRBJ2-3; 10 bases map to TRBD2. Trimming took 1 base from V and 2 from J; bases not matched to a gene: 9. Germline V CDR1 and CDR2: SGHDN, FVKESK. CDR3 size: 18 residues. CDR3 residues: CASSQGMTSGRYTDTQYF. The CDR3 DNA sequence: TGTGCCAGCAGCCAAGGGATGACTAGCGGGCGATACACAGATACGCAGTATTTT.

The table lists this clonotype with a few counts. This chain connects TRBV5-1 to TRBJ2-7; tentatively, D is TRBD1 (5 bases). The germline V gene has CDR1 SGHRS and CDR2 YFSETQ. V lost 1 base to trimming and J lost 5 bases, with 13 bases between them. The CDR3 has 14 amino acids. CDR3 DNA sequence: TGCGCCAGCAGCTTGATCCAGGGATTCCACGAGCAGTACTTC. Translation: CASSLIQGFHEQYF.

This clonotype has more than one count but fewer than ten. The rearrangement links TRBV30 to TRBJ2-1, with 7 positions matching TRBD2. CDR3 length: 13 amino acids. Germline V gene data show CDR1 as GTSNPN and CDR2 as SVGIG (reference sequence). Trimming cost V 4 bases and J 7 bases; bases outside gene matches: 7. CDR3: CAWKWGGMNEQFF. CDR3 nucleotides: TGTGCCTGGAAGTGGGGGGGTATGAATGAGCAGTTCTTC.

This chain connects TRBV2 to TRBJ2-1; D is unresolved. This CDR3 is built from 12 residues. Germline V gives CDR1 SNHLY, CDR2 FYNNEI. Trimming took off 5 bases at V and 9 bases at J, with 11 bases between the two ends. CDR3 DNA sequence: TGTGCCAGCAGTACCCTCTTCACTGAGCAGTTCTTC. This encodes CASSTLFTEQFF.

A few counts support this clonotype. This chain connects TRBV5-1 to TRBJ2-1, with a weak D call TRBD2 (7 bases). Germline V gene data show CDR1 as SGHRS and CDR2 as YFSETQ. The V end was cut by 4 bases, the J end by 12 bases, with 17 bases between. The CDR3 consists of 13 residues. The CDR3 bases are TGCGCCAGCAGCCCTCAGGAGGGGGGGGTGCAGTTCTTC. This translates into CASSPQEGGVQFF. Variable domain in full (rest from reference TRBV5-1 and TRBJ2-1): KAGVTQTPRYLIKTRGQQVTLSCSPISGHRSVSWYQQTPGQGLQFLFEYFSETQRNKGNFPGRFSGRQFSNSRSEMNVSTLELGDSALYLCASSPQEGGVQFFGPGTRLTVL.

The chain employs TRBV5-6 and TRBJ1-6; maybe TRBD1 (5 bases). Germline loops: CDR1 SGHDT, CDR2 YYEEEE. V lost 2 bases to trimming and J lost 6 bases, with 21 bases between them. The CDR3 covers 18 residues. CDR3 protein: CASSFGFGAARTNSPLHF. CDR3 nucleotide sequence: TGTGCCAGCAGCTTTGGATTTGGGGCCGCAAGGACTAATTCACCCCTCCACTTT.

This clonotype was recorded many times. The chain joins TRBV27 to TRBJ2-2, with 11 bases aligning to TRBD1. The CDR3 covers 15 residues. Trimming at V came to 2 bases and at J to 7 bases, leaving 3 bases not matched to a gene. In germline, CDR1 is MNHEY, CDR2 SMNVEV (reference sequence). CDR3 loop: CASSLGQGAYGELFF. CDR3 DNA: TGTGCCAGCAGTTTAGGACAGGGGGCGTACGGGGAGCTGTTTTTT.

The chain has TRBV5-5 and TRBJ2-3; D call uncertain. Germline V gene sequence: CDR1 SGHKS, CDR2 YYEKEE (reference sequence). The CDR3 runs to 16 residues. Trimming left V 4 bases short and J 6 bases short, with 21 bases between. CDR3 bases: TGTGCCAGCAGCCTAGGGCGCCTCTGGTACTCCGATACGCAGTATTTT. Residues: CASSLGRLWYSDTQYF. The variable domain in full, completed from reference TRBV5-5 and TRBJ2-3, reads DAGVTQSPTHLIKTRGQQVTLRCSPISGHKSVSWYQQVLGQGPQFIFQYYEKEERGRGNFPDRFSARQFPNYSSELNVNALLLGDSALYLCASSLGRLWYSDTQYFGPGTRLTVL.

This clonotype has a handful of counts. This chain connects TRBV6-2 or TRBV6-3 to TRBJ1-2, with D perhaps TRBD1 (5 bases). The CDR3 extends over 14 amino acids. Germline CDR1 reads MNHEY; CDR2 reads SVGEGT. The germline V and J ends were trimmed by 4 bases and 6 bases, with 15 bases remaining between them. The CDR3 is CASSSNPGPHGYTF. The DNA of the CDR3 is TGTGCCAGCAGTTCCAATCCGGGACCACATGGCTACACCTTC.

This clonotype was detected a few times. V and J are TRBV6-2 or TRBV6-3 and TRBJ2-5; no reliable D call. Per the germline V gene, CDR1 is MNHEY and CDR2 is SVGEGT. CDR3 length: 15 amino acids. The germline V and J ends were trimmed by 0 bases and 1 base, with 9 bases remaining between them. The CDR3 sequence is CASSYSMALQETQYF. Here the CDR3 DNA reads TGTGCCAGCAGTTACTCGATGGCGCTCCAAGAGACCCAGTACTTC.

This clonotype was detected ten times or more. The chain links TRBV28 to TRBJ1-2; tentatively, D is TRBD1 (5 bases). CDR1 and CDR2 from the germline V gene are MDHEN and SYDVKM. Trimming removed 3 bases at V and 0 bases at J, with 11 bases between. The CDR3 contains 15 residues. The DNA for the CDR3 is TGTGCCAGCAGTTTTTACAGGTCCTCTAACTATGGCTACACCTTC. Its protein is CASSFYRSSNYGYTF.

The rearrangement uses TRBV6-2 or TRBV6-3 and TRBJ2-1, with 10 bases fitting TRBD1. With 2 bases clipped from V and 6 bases from J, the junction kept 10 bases outside the gene matches. This CDR3 contains 17 residues. Germline V lookup: CDR1 MNHEY, CDR2 SVGEGT. The CDR3 region is CASSYEVGTGVGNEQFF. Written as DNA, the CDR3 is TGTGCCAGCAGTTACGAGGTCGGGACAGGGGTTGGCAATGAGCAGTTCTTC.